This T cell receptor beta chain was recovered during a study of identical twins. Study observations and caveats: While abundant cord blood beta clonotypes carried fewer insertions, memory repertoires showed no such pattern. Invariant cells of the MAIT and iNKT types might have partly distorted the zero-insertion analyses.

J was trimmed by 0 bases and V by 6 bases; bases with no gene match: 3. Germline lookup yields CDR1 SGHAT and CDR2 FQNNGV. This CDR3 comprises 15 residues. A remark on this clonotype: Antigen: not known.

TCRdb ran MiXCR on the 5' RACE reads and lists one entry per CDR3 protein. In the table there are some 300,000 distinct CDR3 sequences, 10% to 15% of which are singletons. These data also featured in a second study, about yellow fever vaccine responses in identical twins.

The gene calls are TRBV11-2 and TRBJ2-2; 8 bases fit TRBD2. This sequence was found in a woman aged 18-29 years in good health. The sequencing input was CD8+ T cells sorted from blood. As DNA, the CDR3 is TGTGCCAGCAGTTCGACTAGCGCGAACACCGGGGAGCTGTTTTTT. Its protein is CASSSTSANTGELFF.